This paragraph covers one T cell receptor (beta chain) sequence. As yet, its antigen is unknown. V dropped 4 bases and J dropped 7; count of bases not matched to a gene: 8. CDR1 is MNHEY and CDR2 is SVGAGI in the germline V gene. CDR3 length: 15 residues. Libraries were prepared by immunoSEQ multiplex PCR; TCRdb keeps only in-frame clonotypes and omits some of them. The sample includes around 94,000 clones, approximately 94% of them seen just once. This record belongs to a study of cytomegalovirus exposure and HLA in healthy donors. Findings and caveats of the study: The classifier reportedly diagnosed cytomegalovirus status with high sensitivity and specificity. Most TCR sequences were rare, but some public TCRs occurred in many donors. The TCR clusters that emerged in the first cohort tended, a later analysis found, to co-occur in the roughly 110 validation repertoires.

The chain joins TRBV6-5 to TRBJ2-1, with 9 bases aligning to TRBD2. The TCR was taken from a woman under 30 in good health and CMV-seronegative. The specimen was PBMCs. The CDR3 coding sequence is TGTGCCAGCAGTTCCCAGGCTAGCGGGACGAATGAGCAGTTCTTC. Protein: CASSSQASGTNEQFF.